This note documents a single T cell receptor beta chain sequence. No antigen is known for it. This sample was included in a study of OX40 agonist ivuxolimab in advanced cancers. General study results and limits: Also present in some nonresponders was a low level of normalized T-cell clonal expansion. The work left the antigen specificity of expanded peripheral T cells undetermined.

Per germline, CDR1 SGHAT and CDR2 FQNNGV. The CDR3 runs 17 residues. V gave up 2 bases and J gave up 0 bases, with 14 bases separating them. Data came from immunoSEQ multiplex PCR; TCRdb stores just in-frame clones and leaves some out. Among around 45,000 clones, approximately 89% were seen once, and the ten largest hold 5% to 7%. The clonotype originates from an adult with an advanced solid tumor such as melanoma, head and neck, liver or kidney cancer. The V and J genes are TRBV11-2 and TRBJ1-3; no clear D gene. The sequences come from CD4+ or CD8+ T cells sorted from blood, collected in a trial of the OX40 agonist ivuxolimab. The CDR3 sequence: CASSLNSETSSGNTIYF. As DNA, the CDR3 is TGTGCCAGCAGCTTAAATTCCGAGACGAGCTCTGGAAACACCATATATTTT.